This is a list of T cell receptor beta chains from one sample in a study of blood T cell repertoires in COVID-19. The repertoire was sequenced with immunoSEQ multiplex PCR; TCRdb's copy has only in-frame clones and lacks some. This table has 150,000 to 170,000 clones, approximately 79% appearing once. The sequencing input was PBMCs or T cells enriched from blood (not recorded which). The receptors here all came from a middle-aged man who had recovered from COVID-19. Each CDR3 is given with its conserved first and last residue. The order of the fields is J gene, D gene, V gene, clone size, CDR3 DNA, CDR3 protein. D genes are given only for firm matches. Size tells how often a clone was seen (once, few, many) or the class of an expanded clone, and some rows leave it out.

J: TRBJ1-3; D: NA; V: TRBV5-4; size: few; DNA: TGTGCCAGCAGCATCGGACAGTCGCACTCTGGAAACACCATATATTTT; CDR3: CASSIGQSHSGNTIYF
J: TRBJ2-7; D: TRBD1; V: TRBV18; size: medium-sized; DNA: TGTGCCAGCTCGGGGGACAGGGCGGACTACGAGCAGTACTTC; CDR3: CASSGDRADYEQYF
J: TRBJ2-5; D: TRBD2; V: TRBV7-2; size: NA; DNA: TGTGCCAGCAGCTGGACTAGCCTCGAGACCCAGTACTTC; CDR3: CASSWTSLETQYF
J: TRBJ2-7; D: NA; V: TRBV5-5; size: NA; DNA: TGTGCCAGCAGCTTGAACGGCTACGAGCAGTACTTC; CDR3: CASSLNGYEQYF
J: TRBJ1-5; D: NA; V: TRBV6-5; size: NA; DNA: TGTGCCAGCAGTTACGGAGGGGAAAGGCATCAGCCCCAGCATTTT; CDR3: CASSYGGERHQPQHF
J: TRBJ1-2; D: NA; V: TRBV20-1; size: NA; DNA: TGCAGTGCTAGAGAATATTATGGCTACACCTTC; CDR3: CSAREYYGYTF
J: TRBJ1-2; D: NA; V: TRBV21-1; size: NA; DNA: TGTGCCAGCAGCAAAAACGTGGCAGGGGGCTGGAACTATGGCTACACCTTC; CDR3: CASSKNVAGGWNYGYTF
J: TRBJ2-7; D: NA; V: TRBV12-3/TRBV12-4; size: NA; DNA: TGTGCCAGCAGCCCCGGACAGTACGAGCAGTACTTC; CDR3: CASSPGQYEQYF
J: TRBJ2-2; D: TRBD2; V: TRBV5-1; size: NA; DNA: TGCGCCAGCAGCTTGGGCCGCAGGGGACTAGCGTCCGGGGAGCTGTTTTTT; CDR3: CASSLGRRGLASGELFF
J: TRBJ1-2; D: NA; V: TRBV19; size: NA; DNA: TGTGCCACACCAACGGGGGGCTACACCTTC; CDR3: CATPTGGYTF
J: TRBJ1-1; D: TRBD1; V: TRBV6-6; size: once; DNA: TGTGCCAGCAGTTTTGGACAGGGGTCTGAAGCTTTCTTT; CDR3: CASSFGQGSEAFF
J: TRBJ1-5; D: NA; V: TRBV19; size: NA; DNA: TGTGCCAGTAGTATAAGGGGCAATGGCAATCAGCCCCAGCATTTT; CDR3: CASSIRGNGNQPQHF
J: TRBJ1-2; D: NA; V: TRBV6-5; size: NA; DNA: TGTGCCAGCAGTTACGGCTCCGCCTATGGCTACACCTTC; CDR3: CASSYGSAYGYTF
J: TRBJ2-7; D: TRBD1; V: TRBV5-1; size: once; DNA: TGCGCCAGCCGACAGGGGCCCTACGAGCAGTACTTC; CDR3: CASRQGPYEQYF
J: TRBJ1-2; D: TRBD1; V: TRBV20-1; size: few; DNA: TGCAGTGCTAGTGTCGCCGGGACAGGGTTTACTGGCTACACCTTC; CDR3: CSASVAGTGFTGYTF
J: TRBJ1-4; D: NA; V: TRBV7-2; size: NA; DNA: TGTGCCAGCAGCTTAGCCCGGAGGAGGGGTACAACTAATGAAAAACTGTTTTTT; CDR3: CASSLARRRGTTNEKLFF
J: TRBJ1-6; D: TRBD1; V: TRBV6-2/TRBV6-3; size: NA; DNA: TGTGCCAGCAGTTACCAACCGGGACAGATCGAAAATTCACCCCTCCACTTT; CDR3: CASSYQPGQIENSPLHF
J: TRBJ1-2; D: NA; V: TRBV18; size: once; DNA: TGTGCCAGCTCCCCCGGCCAGGCCTATGGCTACACCTTC; CDR3: CASSPGQAYGYTF
J: TRBJ1-2; D: TRBD1; V: TRBV25-1; size: NA; DNA: TGTGCCAGCAGTGATCAGGGGGCTAACTATGGCTACACCTTC; CDR3: CASSDQGANYGYTF
J: TRBJ2-5; D: TRBD2; V: TRBV7-6; size: once; DNA: TGTGCCAGCAGCTTAGGAGGCGGGGGGGCCGAGACCCAGTACTTC; CDR3: CASSLGGGGAETQYF
J: TRBJ2-7; D: NA; V: TRBV4-1; size: NA; DNA: TGCGCCAGCAGCCTGGCGGACATTACGAGTGGGGACGAGCAGTACTTC; CDR3: CASSLADITSGDEQYF
J: TRBJ2-7; D: TRBD2; V: TRBV5-1; size: NA; DNA: TGCGCCAGCAGCTTGAAAGCGGGGGGACGCGGTCGGTACTTC; CDR3: CASSLKAGGRGRYF
J: TRBJ2-7; D: NA; V: TRBV3-1/TRBV3-2; size: few; DNA: TGTGCCAGCAGCCAACGACAGGTCAGCGAGCAGTACTTC; CDR3: CASSQRQVSEQYF
J: TRBJ2-5; D: TRBD1; V: TRBV19; size: NA; DNA: TGTGCCAGTAGTCCCATACAGGGGGCTAAGACCCAGTACTTC; CDR3: CASSPIQGAKTQYF
J: TRBJ1-5; D: NA; V: TRBV5-1; size: NA; DNA: TGCGCCAGCAGCTTGGAAGGTCCGAGGAGCAATCAGCCCCAGCATTTT; CDR3: CASSLEGPRSNQPQHF
J: TRBJ1-6; D: TRBD1; V: TRBV7-3; size: NA; DNA: TGTGCCAGCAGCTCCAGGGGGCCCAATAATTCACCCCTCCACTTT; CDR3: CASSSRGPNNSPLHF
J: TRBJ2-2; D: NA; V: TRBV11-3; size: NA; DNA: TGTGCCAGCAGCGCGGCCAGGGCCGGGGAGCTGTTTTTT; CDR3: CASSAARAGELFF
J: TRBJ1-5; D: TRBD1; V: TRBV18; size: NA; DNA: TGTGCCAGCTCAGTCACAGGGGGAGGAAGCAATCAGCCCCAGCATTTT; CDR3: CASSVTGGGSNQPQHF
J: TRBJ2-1; D: TRBD2; V: TRBV5-1; size: NA; DNA: TGCGCCAGCAGCGTAGCGGGGGGGCCATTCCATGAGCAGTTCTTC; CDR3: CASSVAGGPFHEQFF
J: TRBJ2-7; D: NA; V: TRBV2; size: NA; DNA: TGTGCCAGCAGTGATTACTACGAGCAGTACTTC; CDR3: CASSDYYEQYF
J: TRBJ2-7; D: NA; V: TRBV29-1; size: NA; DNA: TGCAGCGTTGGCAGGAAGGCGGAGCAGTACTTC; CDR3: CSVGRKAEQYF
J: TRBJ2-1; D: TRBD1; V: TRBV5-6; size: NA; DNA: TGTGCCAGCAGATACGGACAGGGGGGAAATGAGCAGTTCTTC; CDR3: CASRYGQGGNEQFF
J: TRBJ2-1; D: TRBD1; V: TRBV19; size: NA; DNA: TGTGCCAGTATCCGGGACAGACTGTCCTACAATGAGCAGTTCTTC; CDR3: CASIRDRLSYNEQFF
J: TRBJ1-6; D: NA; V: TRBV6-5; size: NA; DNA: TGTGCCAGCTTAACCCAAGACAGTTTAAACTCACCCCTCCACTTT; CDR3: CASLTQDSLNSPLHF
J: TRBJ1-6; D: TRBD1; V: TRBV4-1; size: NA; DNA: TGCGCCAGCAGCCAAGGGTGGGCCACAGGGGGGCGGGCGATTGATAATTCACCCCTCCACTTT; CDR3: CASSQGWATGGRAIDNSPLHF
J: TRBJ1-3; D: NA; V: TRBV3-1/TRBV3-2; size: NA; DNA: TGTGCCAGCAGCCAAGGAGGTGGATCCTCTGGAAACACCATATATTTT; CDR3: CASSQGGGSSGNTIYF
J: TRBJ1-2; D: NA; V: TRBV5-1; size: NA; DNA: TGCGCCAGCAGCTCCATGACGGAGAGCTATGGCTACACCTTC; CDR3: CASSSMTESYGYTF
J: TRBJ1-1; D: NA; V: TRBV19; size: NA; DNA: TGTGCCAGTAGTGTCAAATACAGGGCGAGGGACACTGAAGCTTTCTTT; CDR3: CASSVKYRARDTEAFF
J: TRBJ1-2; D: TRBD1; V: TRBV30; size: NA; DNA: TGTGCCTGGAACCGACAGGGGGGTTGGTATGGCTACACCTTC; CDR3: CAWNRQGGWYGYTF
J: TRBJ2-5; D: TRBD2; V: TRBV27; size: NA; DNA: TGTGCCAGCAACCCCTCCGTGCTCCTAGCGGGGACGGAGACCCAGTACTTC; CDR3: CASNPSVLLAGTETQYF
J: TRBJ1-6; D: TRBD1; V: TRBV27; size: once; DNA: TGTGCCAGCAGTCCCCGGACAGGGTCCGCCTATAATTCACCCCTCCACTTT; CDR3: CASSPRTGSAYNSPLHF
J: TRBJ2-7; D: NA; V: TRBV6-5; size: NA; DNA: TGTGCGGGCCGTGGCAACTCCTACGAGCAGTACTTC; CDR3: CAGRGNSYEQYF
J: TRBJ2-3; D: TRBD1; V: TRBV5-1; size: NA; DNA: TGCGCCAGCAGCTTTTCAGGGACAGGGGGAGGAGATACGCAGTATTTT; CDR3: CASSFSGTGGGDTQYF
J: TRBJ2-1; D: TRBD2; V: TRBV9; size: once; DNA: TGTGCCAGCAGCGTAGCTAGCGGGGGACCTCAGTTCTTC; CDR3: CASSVASGGPQFF
J: TRBJ1-5; D: NA; V: TRBV6-6; size: NA; DNA: TGTGCCAGCAGTTACTTTGGCCCCTTGGGCAATCAGCCCCAGCATTTT; CDR3: CASSYFGPLGNQPQHF
J: TRBJ2-7; D: TRBD1; V: TRBV5-5; size: NA; DNA: TGTGCCAGCAGCCTCCGGGACAGATACGAGCAGTACTTC; CDR3: CASSLRDRYEQYF
J: TRBJ1-2; D: NA; V: TRBV29-1; size: NA; DNA: TGCAGCGTTGAAGGCGGGGGCTATGGCTACACCTTC; CDR3: CSVEGGGYGYTF
J: TRBJ2-2; D: TRBD2; V: TRBV18; size: NA; DNA: TGTGCCAGCTCACGAGGACTAGCGGGGATCACCGGGGAGCTGTTTTTT; CDR3: CASSRGLAGITGELFF